These 3 T cell receptor beta chains were all obtained from the same sample, sequenced in a study of T cell repertoires in cytomegalovirus infection (dated by TCRdb to between 2018 and 2021). Sequencing was performed on an Illumina HiSeq 1500. The raw public reads went through TCRdb reprocessing: fastp at Q25, MiXCR clone calling, in-frame beta chains kept. Here each entry gathers all rows of one CDR3 protein and keeps the most common genes and DNA. The sample table holds roughly 500,000 distinct CDR3 sequences, of which 16% were seen once. The ten largest account for about 24% of the sample. Sequences were obtained from CD8+ T cells from PBMCs. All receptors derive from a human donor in good health (CMV status not recorded). Some clones in this sample may be carry-over from other donors' samples.

CDR3 residues: CASSEYRTGLAGGRNNEQFF. The DNA for the CDR3 is TGTGCCAGCAGTGAGTACAGGACTGGGCTAGCGGGGGGGCGAAACAATGAGCAGTTCTTC. This chain joins TRBV12-3 or TRBV12-4 and TRBJ2-1; 12 positions agree with TRBD2. Trimming removed 5 bases from V and 5 bases from J; junction bases left unmatched: 19. The CDR3 extends over 20 amino acids.

Here the CDR3 DNA reads TGTGCCAGCAGCTTGGGGGGGGTAGGCTACAATGAGCAGTTCTTC. Encoded protein: CASSLGGVGYNEQFF. This chain uses TRBV5-5 with TRBJ2-1; maybe TRBD2 (6 bases). In germline, CDR1 is SGHKS, CDR2 YYEKEE (reference sequence). The CDR3 consists of 15 residues. The V end was cut by 0 bases, the J end by 3 bases, with 10 bases between.

This clonotype turned up a few times. The chain has TRBV28 and TRBJ2-3, with D perhaps TRBD1 (6 bases). This CDR3 is 16 amino acids long. Germline CDR1 is MDHEN and CDR2 is SYDVKM. The ends were cut back, 4 bases at V and 4 bases at J, with 18 bases in the middle. CDR3 loop: CASSYSRQDVADTQYF. In DNA form, the CDR3 reads TGTGCCAGCAGTTATTCCCGACAGGATGTGGCAGATACGCAGTATTTT.